This T cell receptor beta chain was sequenced for a study of cytomegalovirus exposure and HLA in healthy donors. Primers for the PCR totalled 60 Vbeta and 13 Jbeta. The repertoire was sequenced with immunoSEQ multiplex PCR; TCRdb's copy has only in-frame clones and lacks some. In the table there are 65,000 to 85,000 clones, 65% to 70% of which are singletons. Though probably carrying unrecorded immune exposures, donors were nominally healthy at sampling. This CDR3 is built from 14 residues. Germline CDR1 reads SGHAT; CDR2 reads FQNNGV. Trimming took off 3 bases at V and 3 bases at J, with 9 bases between the two ends.

The chain employs TRBV11-2 and TRBJ1-5; possible D gene TRBD1, 5 bases. The receptor comes from a male donor in good health and CMV-seropositive. Sequences were obtained from PBMCs. The CDR3 DNA is TGTGCCAGCAGCTTGAGACAGTTCAATCAGCCCCAGCATTTT. Translating it yields CASSLRQFNQPQHF. Full variable domain (rest looked up from reference TRBV11-2 and TRBJ1-5): EAGVAQSPRYKIIEKRQSVAFWCNPISGHATLYWYQQILGQGPKLLIQFQNNGVVDDSQLPKDRFSAERLKGVDSTLKIQPAKLEDSAVYLCASSLRQFNQPQHFGDGTRLSIL.